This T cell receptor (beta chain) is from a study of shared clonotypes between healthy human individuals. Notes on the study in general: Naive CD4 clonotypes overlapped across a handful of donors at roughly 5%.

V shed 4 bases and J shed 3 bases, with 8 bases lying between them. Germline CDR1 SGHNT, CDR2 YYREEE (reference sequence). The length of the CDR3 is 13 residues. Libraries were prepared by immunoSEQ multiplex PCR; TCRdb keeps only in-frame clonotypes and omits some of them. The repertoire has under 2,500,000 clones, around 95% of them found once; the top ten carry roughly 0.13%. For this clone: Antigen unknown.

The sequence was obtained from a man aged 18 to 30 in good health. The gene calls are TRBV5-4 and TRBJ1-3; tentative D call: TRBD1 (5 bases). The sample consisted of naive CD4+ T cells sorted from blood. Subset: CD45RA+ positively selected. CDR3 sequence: CASSQGSGNTIYF. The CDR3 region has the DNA TGTGCCAGCAGCCAGGGAAGTGGAAACACCATATATTTT.